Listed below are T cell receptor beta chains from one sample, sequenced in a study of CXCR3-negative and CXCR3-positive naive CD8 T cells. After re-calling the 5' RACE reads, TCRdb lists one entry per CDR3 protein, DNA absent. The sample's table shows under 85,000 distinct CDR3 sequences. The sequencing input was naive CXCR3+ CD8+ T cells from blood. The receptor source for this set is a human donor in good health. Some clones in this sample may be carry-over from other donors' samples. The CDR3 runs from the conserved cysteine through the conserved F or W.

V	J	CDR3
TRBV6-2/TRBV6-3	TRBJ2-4	CASSSGRAKNIQYF
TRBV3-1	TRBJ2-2	CASSQVWDGGTNTGELFF
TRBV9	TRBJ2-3	CASSTTTSRRTDTQYF
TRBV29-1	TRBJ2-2	CSVEVSRNTGELFF
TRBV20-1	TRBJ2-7	CSARGIGGDPHEQYF
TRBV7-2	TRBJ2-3	CASRGGSGGAKDTQYF
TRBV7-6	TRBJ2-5	CASKAGVLEETQYF
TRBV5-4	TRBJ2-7	CASSGRDRESEQYF
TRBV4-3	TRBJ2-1	CASSQEKGYNEQFF
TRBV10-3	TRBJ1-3	CAIRPGGLSSGNTIYF
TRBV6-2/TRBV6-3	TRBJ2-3	CASKPEGADTQYF
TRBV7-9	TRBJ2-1	CASSLAGTRGNEQFF
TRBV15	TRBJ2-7	CATSRLAGGQSHEQYF
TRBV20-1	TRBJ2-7	CSAQELGGDWKFYEQYF
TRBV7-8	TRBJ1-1	CASSRGTGSHTEAFF
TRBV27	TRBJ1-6	CASSPLGQGPESYNSPLHF
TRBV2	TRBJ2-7	CASSVGVSPTYEQYF
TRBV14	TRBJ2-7	CASSHQSYEQYF
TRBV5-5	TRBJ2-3	CASSSRQGVDADTQYF
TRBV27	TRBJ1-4	CASSNTNEKLFF
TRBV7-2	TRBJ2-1	CASSSIAGGYNEQFF
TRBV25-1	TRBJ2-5	CASSEYRLDPYQETQYF
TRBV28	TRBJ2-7	CASSLPGLDSYEQYF
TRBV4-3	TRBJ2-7	CASSQVGGLGDGGWYEQYF
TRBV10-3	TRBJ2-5	CAISDDEKRGQETQYF
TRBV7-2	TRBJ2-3	CASSQWDRAGDTQYF